The rows below give T cell receptor beta chains drawn from one sample of a study of CD8+CD57+ T cells in acquired aplastic anemia. TCRdb processed the reads anew with MiXCR; each CDR3 protein has one entry. The sample consists of roughly 200,000 distinct CDR3 sequences, around 60% of them appearing once. The sequenced material came from sorted CD4+, CD8+, or CD8+CD57+ T cells (not recorded which) from PBMCs. The origin of the receptors is a human donor in good health. The CDR3 runs from the conserved cysteine through the conserved F or W. The D gene is left open where the match is weak. The size field is filled for only some rows; it gives once, few, many or a size class.

J gene: TRBJ1-1; clone size: NA; D gene: TRBD1; V gene: TRBV24-1; CDR3 protein: CATSDRDRGAEAFF; CDR3 DNA: TGTGCCACCAGTGATCGGGACAGGGGGGCTGAAGCTTTCTTT
J gene: TRBJ1-2; clone size: NA; D gene: NA; V gene: TRBV2; CDR3 protein: CASFRGRNYGYTF; CDR3 DNA: TGTGCCAGTTTTCGGGGACGGAATTATGGCTACACCTTC
J gene: TRBJ1-1; clone size: NA; D gene: TRBD1; V gene: TRBV29-1; CDR3 protein: CSVGLAGGLSEAFF; CDR3 DNA: TGCAGCGTTGGTCTCGCAGGGGGCCTTTCTGAAGCTTTCTTT
J gene: TRBJ2-1; clone size: NA; D gene: TRBD2; V gene: TRBV29-1; CDR3 protein: CSLLPSGSHEQFF; CDR3 DNA: TGCAGCCTTCTGCCTAGCGGGAGCCATGAGCAGTTCTTC
J gene: TRBJ2-5; clone size: once; D gene: NA; V gene: TRBV6-6; CDR3 protein: CASSYRTPSQYF; CDR3 DNA: TGTGCCAGCAGTTACAGGACTCCCTCCCAGTACTTC
J gene: TRBJ1-6; clone size: once; D gene: TRBD1; V gene: TRBV20-1; CDR3 protein: CSAQTGANSPLHF; CDR3 DNA: TGCAGTGCCCAGACAGGGGCCAATTCACCCCTCCACTTT
J gene: TRBJ1-1; clone size: NA; D gene: NA; V gene: TRBV6-5; CDR3 protein: CASSVARGREAFF; CDR3 DNA: TGTGCCAGCAGCGTAGCGAGAGGACGTGAAGCTTTCTTT
J gene: TRBJ2-1; clone size: many; D gene: TRBD2; V gene: TRBV5-4; CDR3 protein: CASSLSPSGSSYNEQFF; CDR3 DNA: TGTGCCAGCAGCTTGAGTCCTAGCGGGAGCTCCTACAATGAGCAGTTCTTC
J gene: TRBJ1-4; clone size: NA; D gene: TRBD1; V gene: TRBV25-1; CDR3 protein: CASSAPGQAILKLFF; CDR3 DNA: TGTGCCAGCAGTGCTCCGGGACAGGCCATTTTAAAACTGTTTTTT
J gene: TRBJ2-1; clone size: NA; D gene: NA; V gene: TRBV5-1; CDR3 protein: CASSLGSVLQGGYEQFF; CDR3 DNA: TGCGCCAGCAGCTTGGGATCTGTCTTGCAGGGCGGCTATGAGCAGTTCTTC
J gene: TRBJ2-3; clone size: NA; D gene: TRBD2; V gene: TRBV10-2; CDR3 protein: CATTSGGADTQYF; CDR3 DNA: TGCGCCACCACGAGCGGGGGGGCAGATACGCAGTATTTT
J gene: TRBJ2-3; clone size: many; D gene: NA; V gene: TRBV7-9; CDR3 protein: CASSSDTGTQYF; CDR3 DNA: TGTGCCAGCAGCTCCGACACGGGTACGCAGTATTTT
J gene: TRBJ2-5; clone size: few; D gene: TRBD2; V gene: TRBV7-2; CDR3 protein: CASSAGGGAWETQYF; CDR3 DNA: TGTGCCAGCAGTGCTGGCGGGGGGGCGTGGGAGACCCAGTACTTC
J gene: TRBJ1-1; clone size: many; D gene: NA; V gene: TRBV12-3/TRBV12-4; CDR3 protein: CASLSLSDPTGAFF; CDR3 DNA: TGTGCCAGCCTTAGCCTTTCCGACCCTACCGGGGCTTTCTTT
J gene: TRBJ2-7; clone size: NA; D gene: NA; V gene: TRBV5-1; CDR3 protein: CASSFLTDKLYEQYF; CDR3 DNA: TGCGCCAGCAGCTTTCTCACTGACAAGCTCTACGAGCAGTACTTC
J gene: TRBJ1-5; clone size: NA; D gene: NA; V gene: TRBV12-3/TRBV12-4; CDR3 protein: CASSPHRGNQPQHF; CDR3 DNA: TGTGCCAGCAGCCCTCACAGGGGCAATCAGCCCCAGCATTTT
J gene: TRBJ2-3; clone size: NA; D gene: NA; V gene: TRBV20-1; CDR3 protein: CSAPADGGVDTQCF; CDR3 DNA: TGCAGTGCCCCAGCTGACGGGGGAGTAGATACGCAGTGTTTT
J gene: TRBJ2-7; clone size: NA; D gene: NA; V gene: TRBV29-1; CDR3 protein: CSVGPGRNGYEQYF; CDR3 DNA: TGCAGCGTTGGCCCAGGGCGAAATGGGTACGAGCAGTACTTC
J gene: TRBJ2-7; clone size: many; D gene: NA; V gene: TRBV27; CDR3 protein: CASRIAPSSYEQYF; CDR3 DNA: TGTGCCAGCAGGATAGCGCCGAGCTCCTACGAGCAGTACTTC
J gene: TRBJ1-1; clone size: NA; D gene: NA; V gene: TRBV7-2; CDR3 protein: CASSFPPRGETEAFF; CDR3 DNA: TGTGCCAGCAGCTTCCCGCCCCGAGGGGAGACTGAAGCTTTCTTT
J gene: TRBJ1-3; clone size: NA; D gene: NA; V gene: TRBV27; CDR3 protein: CASSLAPFSGNTIYF; CDR3 DNA: TGTGCCAGCAGTTTGGCCCCGTTCTCTGGAAACACCATATATTTT
J gene: TRBJ2-3; clone size: few; D gene: NA; V gene: TRBV20-1; CDR3 protein: CSARDRSRVAASTDTQYF; CDR3 DNA: TGCAGTGCTAGAGACAGGTCTAGGGTAGCGGCTAGCACAGATACGCAGTATTTT
J gene: TRBJ2-3; clone size: NA; D gene: TRBD2; V gene: TRBV7-9; CDR3 protein: CASSPLGAGSDTQYF; CDR3 DNA: TGTGCCAGCAGCCCGCTCGGAGCGGGGTCTGATACGCAGTATTTT
J gene: TRBJ2-7; clone size: many; D gene: NA; V gene: TRBV7-2; CDR3 protein: CASSSLVPEQYF; CDR3 DNA: TGTGCCAGCAGCTCGTTGGTCCCCGAGCAGTACTTC
J gene: TRBJ1-2; clone size: NA; D gene: NA; V gene: TRBV29-1; CDR3 protein: CSALGDGLGEYYGYTF; CDR3 DNA: TGCAGCGCGCTGGGGGACGGACTGGGAGAATACTATGGCTACACCTTC
J gene: TRBJ1-2; clone size: NA; D gene: NA; V gene: TRBV24-1; CDR3 protein: CATSDYNYGYTF; CDR3 DNA: TGTGCCACCAGTGATTACAACTATGGCTACACCTTC
J gene: TRBJ2-7; clone size: few; D gene: NA; V gene: TRBV7-7; CDR3 protein: CASSLDWGQDYEQYF; CDR3 DNA: TGTGCCAGCAGCTTAGATTGGGGACAAGACTACGAGCAGTACTTC
J gene: TRBJ2-1; clone size: few; D gene: TRBD1; V gene: TRBV15; CDR3 protein: CATSRSTGGYNEQFF; CDR3 DNA: TGTGCCACCAGCAGATCGACAGGGGGTTACAATGAGCAGTTCTTC